This entry lists 22 T cell receptor beta chains sequenced from one sample in a study of T cell repertoires in cytomegalovirus infection (dated by TCRdb to about 2019). The data were produced on an Illumina HiSeq 1500. The raw public data were reprocessed by TCRdb itself: fastp quality trimming at Q25, MiXCR clonotype calling, in-frame beta chains only. Entries that share a CDR3 protein sequence are merged under the most common genes and DNA. Here the sample has roughly 140,000 distinct CDR3 sequences; around 20% occur a single time. In total, the top ten clones hold over 9.5% of the sample. Sequencing was performed on PBMCs. The receptor set was obtained from a human donor in good health (CMV status not recorded). Some clones in this sample may be carry-over from other donors' samples.

This clonotype was seen repeatedly, ten times or more. This chain links TRBV28 with TRBJ2-3; 10 nucleotides agree with TRBD2. With V trimmed by 4 bases and J by 7 bases, 11 bases remained unmatched. This CDR3 is 16 amino acids long. Germline V gene sequence: CDR1 MDHEN, CDR2 SYDVKM. The CDR3 sequence is CASSSQPLAGVYTQYF. The CDR3 DNA reads TGTGCCAGCAGTTCGCAGCCTCTAGCGGGGGTGTATACGCAGTATTTT.

This clonotype was recorded a few times. The chain has TRBV5-6 and TRBJ1-5; D gene ambiguous. Germline CDR1 SGHDT, CDR2 YYEEEE. This CDR3 has 14 residues. V lost 1 base and J lost 4, with 9 bases in between. The CDR3 protein is CASSLNAVNQPQHF. The DNA for the CDR3 is TGTGCCAGCAGCTTGAACGCAGTTAATCAGCCCCAGCATTTT.

The genes are TRBV29-1 and TRBJ2-1; the match to TRBD2 covers 8 bases. CDR1 and CDR2 from the germline V gene are SQVTM and ANQGSEA. V lost 6 bases, J lost 0 bases, and 4 bases stayed unmatched. The CDR3 is made up of 14 amino acids. CDR3 sequence reads: CSVPSGSSYNEQFF. The CDR3 region has the DNA TGCAGCGTCCCGAGCGGGAGCTCCTACAATGAGCAGTTCTTC.

In nucleotides, the CDR3 is TGTGCCAGCAGCTTAGCAGGGAAAGAGACCCAGTACTTC. Its protein is CASSLAGKETQYF. This chain connects TRBV5-6 to TRBJ2-5, with D possibly TRBD1 on 5 matching bases. V lost 2 bases and J lost 3, with 8 bases in between. The CDR3 extends over 13 amino acids. Looked up from germline, CDR1 is SGHDT and CDR2 is YYEEEE.

The rearrangement uses TRBV3-1 and TRBJ2-7; possible D gene TRBD2, 7 bases. This CDR3 contains 16 residues. V shed 1 base and J shed 3 bases, with 16 bases lying between them. Germline V lookup: CDR1 LGHDT, CDR2 YNNKEL (reference sequence). The CDR3 sequence: CASSQGPTGGRYEQYF. Written as DNA, the CDR3 is TGTGCCAGCAGCCAAGGGCCAACGGGGGGCCGCTACGAGCAGTACTTC.

V is TRBV12-5 and J is TRBJ2-7, with TRBD1 identical over 10 bases. After removal of 6 bases from V and 4 bases from J, the junction contained 3 bases not matched to a gene. Germline V lookup: CDR1 LGHNT, CDR2 FRNRAP. The CDR3 length is 13 residues. The chain's CDR3 is CASGEGQGYEQYF. CDR3 DNA sequence: TGTGCTAGTGGAGAGGGACAGGGGTACGAGCAGTACTTC.

V gene TRBV6-2 or TRBV6-3 combines with J gene TRBJ1-1, with D possibly TRBD1 on 6 matching bases. Trimming took 7 bases from V and 4 from J, leaving 34 bases between them. The CDR3 contains 20 residues. Germline CDR1 reads MNHEY; CDR2 reads SVGEGT. The CDR3, as DNA: TGTGCCAGCATCCGGGAGGGGGGGGGAGGAGGCCACAGGGCATGCACTGAAGCTTTCTTT. This gives the protein CASIREGGGGGHRACTEAFF.

This clonotype has just a few counts. The CDR3 is CASSQDRTGINEKLFF. Written as DNA, the CDR3 is TGCGCCAGCAGCCAAGATAGGACAGGAATAAATGAAAAACTGTTTTTT. This chain connects TRBV4-1 to TRBJ1-4; TRBD1 matches at 7 bases. The V segment lost 0 bases and the J segment 5 bases; nucleotides outside the gene matches: 6. The germline V gene encodes CDR1 MGHRA and CDR2 YSYEKL. This CDR3 region has 16 residues.

V is TRBV28 and J is TRBJ1-2; D perhaps matches TRBD1 (6 bases). Trimming stripped 6 bases from V and 2 bases from J, with 13 bases between. Looked up from germline, CDR1 is MDHEN and CDR2 is SYDVKM. There are 14 residues in the CDR3. The CDR3 bases are TGTGCCAGCAGGATGGGGGCGCGAAACTATGGCTACACCTTC. Residues: CASRMGARNYGYTF.

The sample holds many counts of this clonotype. The chain couples TRBV28 to TRBJ2-5; tentatively, D is TRBD2 (5 bases). The V gene lost 10 bases and the J gene lost 2 bases, with 11 bases spanning the gap. CDR1 MDHEN and CDR2 SYDVKM come from the germline V gene. The CDR3 runs to 12 residues. For the CDR3, the DNA is TGTGCCACCAGGACTTCACAAGAGACCCAGTACTTC. Its translation is CATRTSQETQYF.

This clonotype turned up a few times. The rearrangement joins TRBV7-2 to TRBJ2-1, with 8 bases identical to TRBD2. V shed 7 bases and J 6 bases; nucleotides not matched to a gene: 8. There are 14 residues in the CDR3. The germline V gene has CDR1 SGHTA and CDR2 FQGNSA. The CDR3 sequence: CASIPGGRSNEQFF. CDR3 in DNA: TGTGCCAGCATCCCGGGGGGGCGGTCCAATGAGCAGTTCTTC.

About this clonotype itself: The conserved phenylalanine or tryptophan normally closing the CDR3 is absent here, so this likely arose from a read error. The CDR3 region is CASSSLGSNSPLHL. CDR3 DNA sequence: TGTGCCAGCAGTTCGCTCGGTTCTAATTCACCCCTCCACCTT. J is TRBJ1-6 and V is TRBV27; D unclear. The V end was cut by 4 bases, the J end by 6 bases, with 10 bases between. The CDR3 sequence is 14 residues long. Germline CDR1 and CDR2: MNHEY and SMNVEV (reference sequence).

Only a few counts were recorded for this clonotype. The chain uses TRBV7-2 and TRBJ2-2, with TRBD2 identical over 8 bases. CDR3 length: 14 residues. The V gene end was trimmed by 0 bases and the J gene end by 7 bases; junction bases not matched to a gene: 1. The V gene's germline CDR1 is SGHTA and CDR2 FQGNSA. This CDR3 reads CASSLAGRGGELFF. CDR3 nucleotide sequence: TGTGCCAGCAGCTTAGCCGGGAGGGGCGGGGAGCTGTTTTTT.

This clonotype was observed a few times. The V and J genes are TRBV4-3 and TRBJ2-5, with D possibly TRBD2 on 6 matching bases. From germline, CDR1 is LGHNA and CDR2 YSLEER. V gave up 4 bases and J gave up 9 bases, with 24 bases separating them. The CDR3 contains 16 residues. CDR3 sequence reads: CASSRMGGSLPGPQYF. The CDR3 bases are TGCGCCAGCAGCCGAATGGGAGGCTCCCTACCCGGCCCCCAGTACTTC.

In regard to this clonotype: This sequence may be a read error, since a much larger clone differs from it by one base. The CDR3 bases are TGTGCCAGCAGCTATTACACCGGGGAGCTGTTTTTT. Translation: CASSYYTGELFF. This chain links TRBV5-4 with TRBJ2-2; D gene uncertain. The CDR3 sequence is 12 residues long. Germline values: CDR1 SGHNT, CDR2 YYREEE (reference sequence). V was shortened by 3 bases and J by 3 bases, with 3 bases between the two germline ends.

This clonotype was seen just once. This may be a read error: a much more frequent sequence differs by one nucleotide. This sequence joins TRBV7-2 and TRBJ2-1, with a weak D call TRBD2 (6 bases). Germline lookup yields CDR1 SGHTA and CDR2 FQGNSA. The V end was cut by 1 base, the J end by 10 bases, with 23 bases between. The CDR3 runs to 17 residues. The CDR3, as DNA: TGTGCCAGCAGCTTAGGGTGCAGAACCGGGACGGAGGGGGAGCAGTTCTTC. Its protein product is CASSLGCRTGTEGEQFF.

The chain couples TRBV2 to TRBJ2-2, with 10 bases that match TRBD1. This CDR3 is 16 amino acids long. The V and J ends lost 6 bases and 5 bases, in that order; junction bases with no gene match: 9. Germline V gene data show CDR1 as SNHLY and CDR2 as FYNNEI. Here the CDR3 DNA reads TGTGCCAGCAGCTCACGGGACAGGGGTAGAACCGGGGAGCTGTTTTTT. It codes for CASSSRDRGRTGELFF.

The chain joins TRBV9 to TRBJ2-1; no reliable D call. V lost 4 bases to trimming and J lost 6 bases, with 14 bases between them. The CDR3 contains 14 residues. CDR1 is SGDLS and CDR2 is YYNGEE in the germline V gene. In nucleotides, the CDR3 is TGTGCCAGCAGCTCCCGAGACCCGGGCAATGAGCAGTTCTTC. This gives the protein CASSSRDPGNEQFF.

The table lists this clonotype with many counts. The CDR3 protein is CASSWGAPDTGELFF. The CDR3 DNA reads as TGTGCCAGCAGCTGGGGGGCCCCCGACACCGGGGAGCTGTTTTTT. The chain combines TRBV7-2 with TRBJ2-2; D might be TRBD1 or TRBD2, each matching 6 bases. The CDR3 sequence is 15 residues long. Trimming removed 4 bases from V and 3 bases from J, with 12 bases in between. Looked up from germline, CDR1 is SGHTA and CDR2 is FQGNSA.

There are a few counts of this clonotype. The chain combines TRBV20-1 with TRBJ1-1; TRBD1 aligns across 10 bases. Germline CDR1 DFQATT, CDR2 SNEGSKA (reference sequence). This CDR3 is 13 amino acids long. V lost 3 bases, J lost 11 bases, and 9 bases stayed unmatched. This CDR3 is CSARGGTGEEAFF. The CDR3 DNA is TGCAGTGCTAGGGGGGGGACAGGGGAAGAGGCTTTCTTT.

V gene TRBV27 combines with J gene TRBJ2-1; D not resolved. This CDR3 is 11 amino acids long. Between the trimmed V and J ends, which lost 6 bases and 7 bases, there was a span of 7 bases. Per germline, CDR1 MNHEY and CDR2 SMNVEV (reference sequence). This CDR3 is CASSQANEQFF. CDR3 bases: TGTGCCAGCAGCCAAGCTAATGAGCAGTTCTTC.

V gene TRBV11-3 combines with J gene TRBJ2-3, with TRBD2 identical over 8 bases. The V gene end was trimmed by 2 bases and the J gene end by 3 bases; junction bases not matched to a gene: 4. Germline values: CDR1 SGHNT, CDR2 YENEEA. The CDR3 contains 15 residues. CDR3 DNA: TGTGCCAGCAGCTTAAGAGCGGGAGTGACAGATACGCAGTATTTT. Protein sequence: CASSLRAGVTDTQYF.